The text below deals with one TCR beta chain. The antigen remains unidentified. Naive CD8 cells comprised CD45RO-negative, CCR7-positively selected cells, excluding terminally differentiated effector memory CD45RA+ cells. Study donors comprised healthy, HIV-negative adults devoid of recent acute infection or vaccination. This record belongs to a study of shared clonotypes between healthy human individuals. Findings and limits, study-wide: What naive subsets generally showed was a larger estimated richness than memory subsets showed.

Clones were read by immunoSEQ multiplex PCR, and TCRdb kept only the in-frame ones, dropping some. The sample includes about 2.1 million clones, more than 85% of them seen just once. This CDR3 is 17 amino acids long. The germline gives CDR1 ENHRY, CDR2 SYGVKD. V gave up 10 bases and J gave up 3 bases, with 27 bases separating them. Material for sequencing was naive CD8+ T cells from PBMCs. This TCR derives from a man aged 18 to 30 in good health. Some clones in this sample may be carry-over from other donors' samples. The V and J genes are TRBV10-3 and TRBJ1-1, with D tentatively TRBD1 (5 bases). CDR3 amino acids: CATRLGDWGEEDTEAFF. CDR3 bases: TGTGCCACCAGACTTGGGGATTGGGGGGAGGAAGACACTGAAGCTTTCTTT.